This TCR beta chain was identified in a study of shared clonotypes between healthy human individuals. The overall study: A donor's plate count was three for CD4 naive and three for CD4 memory; CD8 naive had two and CD8 memory one. Study-wide results and limits: Between four donors, naive CD4 clonotypes were shared at a level of about 5%. The donor pool, a small one, limited the genetic and exposure-history diversity represented.

CD45RO-negative cells were positively selected for CCR7, leaving out terminally differentiated effector memory CD45RA+ cells. Here immunoSEQ multiplex PCR was the method, and the copy in TCRdb shows in-frame clones only, minus some. Of over 2 million clones listed, about 95% were seen once; the top ten hold 0.9% to 1.3%. Comments on this clone: Its antigen is unidentified.

V shed 5 bases, J shed 8 bases, and the junction held 10 bases outside the gene matches. CDR1 and CDR2 (germline): SGHTA, FQGNSA. This CDR3 spans 15 amino acids. The gene calls are TRBV7-2 and TRBJ1-4; 8 nucleotides match TRBD1. This receptor was identified in a young man in good health. Sequenced sample: naive CD8+ T cells sorted from blood. For the CDR3, the DNA is TGTGCCAGCAGCCCTAGGACAGGGTTTGAAGAAAAACTGTTTTTT. The encoded protein is CASSPRTGFEEKLFF.